The next 24 T cell receptor beta chains were all read from a single sample in a study of technical replicates of blood from four donors. Profiled with immunoSEQ multiplex PCR; TCRdb holds only in-frame clones, not every one. Of around 60,000 clones listed, about 91% are singletons. Specimen: PBMCs. These receptors were taken from a human donor in good health. Some clones in this sample may be carry-over from other donors' samples.

The CDR3 nucleotides read TGTGCCAGCAGTTATTACAGTCACAATGAGCAGTTCTTC. Translated, it gives CASSYYSHNEQFF. The V gene is TRBV13, the J gene TRBJ2-1; D not resolved. Trimming shortened V by 6 bases and J by 5 bases, and 11 bases separated the two germline ends. The CDR3 is made up of 13 amino acids. The germline CDR1 and CDR2 sequences are PRHDT and FYEKMQ (reference sequence).

This chain joins TRBV19 and TRBJ1-4; D is possibly TRBD1 (5 bases). CDR1 is LNHDA and CDR2 is SQIVND in the germline V gene (reference sequence). The ends were cut back, 7 bases at V and 2 bases at J, with 11 bases in the middle. The CDR3 contains 14 residues. CDR3 DNA sequence: TGTGCCAGTAAATCGGGGGGTACTAATGAAAAACTGTTTTTT. Its protein is CASKSGGTNEKLFF.

The chain is built from TRBV2 and TRBJ2-3, with TRBD2 matching over 9 bases. The germline CDR1 and CDR2 sequences are SNHLY and FYNNEI. Trimming removed 3 bases from V and 3 bases from J; junction bases left unmatched: 4. The CDR3 spans 15 residues. The CDR3 DNA reads TGTGCCAGCAGTGAGGGGACTAGCAGGACAGATACGCAGTATTTT. Its protein product is CASSEGTSRTDTQYF.

The chain uses TRBV19 and TRBJ1-5; D call uncertain. Germline lookup yields CDR1 LNHDA and CDR2 SQIVND (reference sequence). The CDR3 spans 17 residues. V gave up 3 bases and J gave up 3 bases, with 18 bases separating them. CDR3 nucleotides: TGTGCCAGTAGTATCACCCCCACTCTGTCGCCCAATCAGCCCCAGCATTTT. Translating it yields CASSITPTLSPNQPQHF.

The DNA of the CDR3 is TGTGCCACCCAGGACAGCTCCTACAATGAGCAGTTCTTC. Protein: CATQDSSYNEQFF. The genes are TRBV15 and TRBJ2-1, with TRBD1 as a possible D gene (6 bases). The germline V gene has CDR1 LNHNV and CDR2 YYDKDF (reference sequence). V dropped 8 bases and J dropped 0 bases, with 8 bases sitting between them. This CDR3 is built from 13 residues.

This chain uses TRBV29-1 with TRBJ2-7, with 14 bases fitting TRBD2. Germline values: CDR1 SQVTM, CDR2 ANQGSEA. The V and J ends lost 6 bases and 11 bases, in that order; junction bases with no gene match: 9. The CDR3 is made up of 13 amino acids. This CDR3 reads CSVQTSGRDFEYF. The CDR3 DNA reads TGCAGCGTCCAGACTAGCGGGAGGGACTTCGAGTACTTC.

This sequence joins TRBV7-9 and TRBJ1-6; D is undetermined. Germline V CDR1 and CDR2: SEHNR, FQNEAQ (reference sequence). This CDR3 region has 13 residues. Trimming removed 8 bases from V and 3 bases from J, with 8 bases in between. The CDR3 reads CASQEDYNSPLHF. The DNA for the CDR3 is TGTGCCAGCCAGGAAGACTATAATTCACCCCTCCACTTT.

This clone is a singleton in its sample. This chain connects TRBV4-3 to TRBJ2-6; D unclear. Germline assignment: CDR1 LGHNA and CDR2 YSLEER. Deletions cut 0 bases from V and 4 bases from J, with 10 bases between. This CDR3 region has 16 residues. CDR3 bases: TGCGCCAGCAGCCAAGAACCCCGAGGAGGGGCCAACGTCCTGACTTTC. The encoded protein is CASSQEPRGGANVLTF.

V gene TRBV4-3 combines with J gene TRBJ1-2; TRBD1 is a possible D gene (6 bases). CDR1 and CDR2 (germline): LGHNA, YSLEER. Trimming took off 2 bases at V and 1 base at J, with 8 bases between the two ends. The CDR3 runs to 14 residues. This chain's CDR3 is CASSQTGNNYGYTF. The CDR3 DNA sequence: TGCGCCAGCAGCCAAACAGGGAATAACTATGGCTACACCTTC.

The chain is built from TRBV30 and TRBJ1-1; the D gene is possibly TRBD1 (6 bases). The V and J ends lost 4 bases and 8 bases respectively, with 11 bases between them. CDR3 length: 11 amino acids. The germline V gene has CDR1 GTSNPN and CDR2 SVGIG (reference sequence). The CDR3 DNA reads as TGTGCCTGGAACTGGCAGGGGGAAGCTTTCTTT. Translating it yields CAWNWQGEAFF.

This clone was counted once. This chain uses TRBV9 with TRBJ2-5, with 12 bases lining up with TRBD2. The CDR3 totals 17 residues. V was clipped by 0 bases and J by 6 bases; unmatched bases: 9. The germline V gene has CDR1 SGDLS and CDR2 YYNGEE. CDR3: CASSVEPWTSGIQTQYF. CDR3 bases: TGTGCCAGCAGCGTAGAGCCGTGGACTAGCGGGATACAGACCCAGTACTTC.

The J gene is TRBJ2-3, the V gene TRBV9; perhaps TRBD2 as D (7 bases). The CDR3 runs 14 residues. In germline, CDR1 is SGDLS, CDR2 YYNGEE. Trimming stripped 3 bases from V and 1 base from J, with 9 bases between. As DNA, the CDR3 is TGTGCCAGCAGCGGGCGGGGGCGCACAGATACGCAGTATTTT. The encoded protein is CASSGRGRTDTQYF.

The chain links TRBV5-1 to TRBJ2-5; possibly TRBD2 for D (5 bases). Trimming shortened V by 0 bases and J by 2 bases, and 11 bases separated the two germline ends. This CDR3 spans 15 amino acids. The V gene's germline CDR1 is SGHRS and CDR2 YFSETQ. CDR3 region: CASSLGRVWQETQYF. CDR3 in DNA: TGCGCCAGCAGCTTGGGGCGGGTGTGGCAAGAGACCCAGTACTTC. The full variable domain, its missing parts supplied by reference TRBV5-1 and TRBJ2-5, is KAGVTQTPRYLIKTRGQQVTLSCSPISGHRSVSWYQQTPGQGLQFLFEYFSETQRNKGNFPGRFSGRQFSNSRSEMNVSTLELGDSALYLCASSLGRVWQETQYFGPGTRLLVL.

The J gene is TRBJ2-7, the V gene TRBV18; perhaps TRBD1 as D (5 bases). CDR3 length: 12 residues. Germline CDR1 is KGHSH and CDR2 is LQKENI. The V end was cut by 3 bases, the J end by 6 bases, with 9 bases between. The CDR3 coding sequence is TGTGCCAGCTCACCCAGGGTTGGCGAGCAGTACTTC. This encodes CASSPRVGEQYF.

V and J are TRBV2 and TRBJ1-3; the D gene is possibly TRBD1 (5 bases). CDR3 size: 12 residues. CDR1 and CDR2 (germline): SNHLY, FYNNEI. V lost 8 bases, J lost 1 base, and 6 bases lay in between. The CDR3 nucleotides are TGTGCCAGCCAGGGTTCTGGAAACACCATATATTTT. This codes for CASQGSGNTIYF. The full variable domain, completed using reference TRBV2 and TRBJ1-3, is EPEVTQTPSHQVTQMGQEVILRCVPISNHLYFYWYRQILGQKVEFLVSFYNNEISEKSEIFDDQFSVERPDGSNFTLKIRSTKLEDSAMYFCASQGSGNTIYFGEGSWLTVV.

The chain uses TRBV6-5 and TRBJ1-1; a weak D match, TRBD1 (6 bases). With 6 bases removed from V and 2 bases from J, the gap between germline ends came to 10 bases. Germline V gene sequence: CDR1 MNHEY, CDR2 SVGAGI. This CDR3 has 13 residues. The DNA of the CDR3 is TGTGCCAGCAGGGGCAGGGGAAACACTGAAGCTTTCTTT. It translates to CASRGRGNTEAFF.

The chain uses TRBV18 and TRBJ2-5, with TRBD2 matching 8 bases. CDR1 is KGHSH and CDR2 is LQKENI in the germline V gene. This CDR3 has 14 amino acids. V lost 4 bases, J lost 4 bases, and 5 bases stayed unmatched. CDR3 nucleotides: TGTGCCAGCTCACGCGGACTAGCCCCAGAGACCCAGTACTTC. It codes for CASSRGLAPETQYF.

This clone was found once. The chain has TRBV7-2 and TRBJ2-5; D uncertain. CDR1 and CDR2 from the germline V gene are SGHTA and FQGNSA. The V and J ends lost 6 bases and 5 bases respectively, with 7 bases between them. This CDR3 is built from 11 residues. CDR3: CASRERETQYF. The CDR3 DNA is TGTGCCAGCAGAGAGAGGGAGACCCAGTACTTC.

The chain uses TRBV7-2 and TRBJ2-1; 9 bases are a match to TRBD2. V trimming: 8 bases; J trimming: 11 bases; junction bases outside the gene matches: 22. The V gene's germline CDR1 is SGHTA and CDR2 FQGNSA. CDR3 length: 17 amino acids. DNA for the CDR3: TGTGCCAGCTCTGGGGGTGGGGGACTAGCTTCGTGGGGGAAGCAGTTCTTC. Its protein product is CASSGGGGLASWGKQFF.

The V and J genes are TRBV6-1 and TRBJ2-7; the match to TRBD1 covers 7 bases. V gave up 8 bases and J gave up 2 bases; unmatched junction bases: 9. The CDR3 extends over 14 amino acids. Germline V gene sequence: CDR1 MNHNS, CDR2 SASEGT. The CDR3 protein is CASVRDSDAYEQYF. Written as DNA, the CDR3 is TGTGCCAGCGTCAGGGACAGTGACGCCTACGAGCAGTACTTC.

V usage is TRBV18 and J usage is TRBJ1-2; TRBD1 might be the D (6 bases). The germline V gene has CDR1 KGHSH and CDR2 LQKENI. This CDR3 is built from 13 residues. V was shortened by 5 bases and J by 4 bases, with 11 bases between the two germline ends. The CDR3 sequence: CASSDDRSYGYTF. The CDR3 DNA follows: TGTGCCAGCTCAGATGACAGGAGCTATGGCTACACCTTC.

In its sample, this clone was seen a few times. The chain carries TRBV5-4 and TRBJ2-7, with D possibly matching TRBD2 (6 bases). Trimming removed 3 bases from V and 7 bases from J, with 17 bases in between. This CDR3 has 14 amino acids. Germline CDR1 is SGHNT and CDR2 is YYREEE (reference sequence). The DNA for the CDR3 is TGTGCCAGCAGCTCGGGAGCGGCGACTAGGGAGCAGTACTTC. This sequence encodes CASSSGAATREQYF.

The CDR3 nucleotides are TGTGCCAGCGCGCAGGGGGCAGACACTGAAGCTTTCTTT. Amino acid sequence: CASAQGADTEAFF. This rearrangement joins TRBV18 to TRBJ1-1, with 8 positions matching TRBD1. V dropped 8 bases and J dropped 3; count of bases not matched to a gene: 5. The CDR3 sequence is 13 residues long. Germline V gene lookup returns CDR1 KGHSH and CDR2 LQKENI.

Only one count was recorded for this clone. The sample holds other DNA sequences that translate to the same CDR3. The chain couples TRBV28 to TRBJ1-1; the match to TRBD1 covers 8 bases. This CDR3 spans 14 amino acids. Trimming removed 9 bases from V and 4 bases from J; junction bases left unmatched: 10. Germline loops: CDR1 MDHEN, CDR2 SYDVKM. Here the CDR3 reads CASSRQGLGTEAFF. CDR3 nucleotides: TGTGCCAGTAGTCGACAGGGGTTAGGCACTGAAGCTTTCTTT.